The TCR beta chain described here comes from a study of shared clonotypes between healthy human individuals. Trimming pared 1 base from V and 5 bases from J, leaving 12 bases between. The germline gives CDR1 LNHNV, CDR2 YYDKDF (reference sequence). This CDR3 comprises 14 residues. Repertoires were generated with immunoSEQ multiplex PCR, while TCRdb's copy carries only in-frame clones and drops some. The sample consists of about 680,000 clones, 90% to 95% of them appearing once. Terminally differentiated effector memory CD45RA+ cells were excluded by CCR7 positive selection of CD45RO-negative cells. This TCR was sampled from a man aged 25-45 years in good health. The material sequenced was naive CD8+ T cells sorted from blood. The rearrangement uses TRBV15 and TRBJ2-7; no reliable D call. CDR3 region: CATSRVGTRDEQYF. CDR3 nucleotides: TGTGCCACCAGCAGAGTGGGCACCCGGGACGAGCAGTACTTC. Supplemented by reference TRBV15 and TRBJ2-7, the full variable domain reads DAMVIQNPRYQVTQFGKPVTLSCSQTLNHNVMYWYQQKSSQAPKLLFHYYDKDFNNEADTPDNFQSRRPNTSFCFLDIRSPGLGDTAMYLCATSRVGTRDEQYFGPGTRLTVT.